A single sample is the source of the 20 T cell receptor beta chains below, sequenced in a study of T-cell reconstitution after alpha-beta-depleted transplantation in children. During its preparation, the TCRbeta library received unique molecular identifiers. TCRdb ran MiXCR on the PCR reads and lists one entry per CDR3 protein. The sample includes over 150,000 distinct CDR3 sequences, around 10% of them seen just once. The sequencing here drew on PBMCs, taken before TCRalphabeta/CD19-depleted stem cell transplant. The receptors originated from a boy younger than 10 with acute myeloid leukemia, due to receive a stem cell transplant.

This clonotype has more than one count but fewer than ten. The genes are TRBV2 and TRBJ2-5, with a tentative D call TRBD2 (6 bases). The CDR3 runs to 14 residues. CDR1 is SNHLY and CDR2 is FYNNEI in the germline V gene. The germline V and J ends were trimmed by 5 bases and 3 bases, with 13 bases remaining between them. The CDR3 bases are TGTGCCAGCAGTTCGTACCGACTAGAAGAGACCCAGTACTTC. Protein product: CASSSYRLEETQYF.

The rearrangement uses TRBV10-1 and TRBJ2-1, with 8 bases that match TRBD1. The length of the CDR3 is 15 residues. Germline trimming cut 6 bases from V and 9 bases from J; bases unmatched to any gene: 13. CDR1 WNHNN and CDR2 SYGVQD come from the germline V gene (reference sequence). CDR3 coding DNA: TGCGCCAGCAGCGCGGACAGGGAAGATATGGCTGAGCAGTTCTTC. The encoded protein is CASSADREDMAEQFF.

This clonotype appeared many times. The rearrangement links TRBV5-1 to TRBJ1-1, with D hard to call. The germline V and J ends were trimmed by 1 base and 2 bases, with 9 bases remaining between them. CDR1 and CDR2 (germline): SGHRS, YFSETQ. This CDR3 comprises 14 residues. As DNA, the CDR3 is TGCGCCAGCAGCTTGTTCGCACTAAACACTGAAGCTTTCTTT. Translation: CASSLFALNTEAFF.

This clonotype was observed many times. The rearrangement uses TRBV20-1 and TRBJ1-2; TRBD1 is a possible D gene (5 bases). Germline V gene sequence: CDR1 DFQATT, CDR2 SNEGSKA (reference sequence). The CDR3 has 12 residues. Between the trimmed V and J ends, which lost 6 bases and 8 bases, there was a span of 16 bases. The CDR3 DNA is TGCAGTGCCTTAGACACGGGGCAGGGCTACACCTTC. Amino acids: CSALDTGQGYTF.

This clonotype has more than one count but fewer than ten. The rearrangement uses TRBV7-9 and TRBJ2-5; TRBD2 is a possible D gene (6 bases). The CDR3 sequence is 16 residues long. With 0 bases removed from V and 4 bases from J, the gap between germline ends came to 15 bases. Germline V gene sequence: CDR1 SEHNR, CDR2 FQNEAQ (reference sequence). CDR3 nucleotide sequence: TGTGCCAGCAGCTTAGCGCGGACGCGGGGTGGAGAGACCCAGTACTTC. This codes for CASSLARTRGGETQYF.

The chain couples TRBV19 to TRBJ2-2; 10 nucleotides line up with TRBD1. J was trimmed by 6 bases and V by 3 bases; bases with no gene match: 4. The CDR3 is made up of 15 amino acids. Per the germline V gene, CDR1 is LNHDA and CDR2 is SQIVND (reference sequence). The CDR3 region is CASSIPGQGAGELFF. CDR3 nucleotides: TGTGCCAGTAGTATTCCCGGACAGGGGGCCGGGGAGCTGTTTTTT.

This clonotype was counted ten times or more. V is TRBV2 and J is TRBJ2-5; D may be TRBD1 or TRBD2 (5 bases each). Trimming removed 6 bases at V and 5 bases at J, with 10 bases between. The germline V gene encodes CDR1 SNHLY and CDR2 FYNNEI. This CDR3 has 12 amino acids. The CDR3 region is CASRGEPETQYF. CDR3 coding DNA: TGTGCCAGCAGAGGGGAGCCGGAGACCCAGTACTTC.

This clonotype was picked up many times. This CDR3 reads CSAREGMNTEAFF. The CDR3 nucleotides read TGCAGTGCTAGAGAGGGGATGAACACTGAAGCTTTCTTT. The chain is built from TRBV20-1 and TRBJ1-1; no clear D gene. The ends were cut back, 0 bases at V and 0 bases at J, with 5 bases in the middle. This CDR3 has 13 residues. The germline CDR1 and CDR2 sequences are DFQATT and SNEGSKA (reference sequence).

This clonotype was observed a handful of times. This chain joins TRBV6-4 and TRBJ1-1; D unresolved. This CDR3 is built from 15 residues. V lost 8 bases to trimming and J lost 0 bases, with 16 bases between them. CDR1 and CDR2 (germline): MRHNA, SNTAGT. CDR3 amino acids: CASAKTEGMNTEAFF. The DNA of the CDR3 is TGTGCCAGCGCGAAAACCGAGGGCATGAACACTGAAGCTTTCTTT.

Regarding this clonotype: A much larger clone is a single base away; this may be a read error. This sequence joins TRBV20-1 and TRBJ2-1; 8 bases map to TRBD1. Germline V CDR1 and CDR2: DFQATT, SNEGSKA (reference sequence). This CDR3 region has 14 residues. The CDR3 loop is CSARRDRTYNAQFF. The CDR3 nucleotides are TGCAGTGCTAGAAGGGACAGGACCTACAATGCGCAGTTCTTC.

The chain has TRBV7-2 and TRBJ1-1; D gene ambiguous. The CDR3 length is 12 residues. Trimming left V 5 bases short and J 8 bases short, with 12 bases between. The germline V gene encodes CDR1 SGHTA and CDR2 FQGNSA. The CDR3 nucleotides read TGTGCCAGCAGCGGAGTCCGCACAGAAGCTTTCTTT. It translates to CASSGVRTEAFF.

Ten or more counts support this clonotype. The chain has TRBV11-2 and TRBJ2-1; TRBD2 is a possible D gene (6 bases). Trimming pared 7 bases from V and 1 base from J, leaving 14 bases between. This CDR3 comprises 15 residues. CDR1 is SGHAT and CDR2 is FQNNGV in the germline V gene. For the CDR3, the DNA is TGTGCCAGCACTCGAGCTAGCGTGTCCTACAATGAGCAGTTCTTC. It is translated as CASTRASVSYNEQFF.

This clonotype was counted ten times or more. This rearrangement joins TRBV2 to TRBJ1-1; 11 bases agree with TRBD1. CDR1 is SNHLY and CDR2 is FYNNEI in the germline V gene. The CDR3 has 14 amino acids. The trim removed 7 bases at V and 4 bases at J, leaving 5 bases unmatched. CDR3 DNA sequence: TGTGCCAGCACTTCGGGACAGGGGGTCACTGAAGCTTTCTTT. Protein product: CASTSGQGVTEAFF.

This clonotype was seen repeatedly, ten times or more. CDR3 region: CASSDPRKGEKLFF. The CDR3 DNA reads TGTGCCAGCAGTGATCCCAGGAAGGGTGAAAAACTGTTTTTT. The V gene is TRBV9, the J gene TRBJ1-4; the D is unclear. Germline loops: CDR1 SGDLS, CDR2 YYNGEE. V was trimmed by 5 bases and J by 7 bases, leaving 15 bases between them. The CDR3 is made up of 14 amino acids.

This clonotype has at least ten counts. V usage is TRBV6-1 and J usage is TRBJ1-1, with a possible D match to TRBD1 (6 bases). The V and J ends lost 0 bases and 0 bases respectively, with 17 bases between them. CDR1 and CDR2 from the germline V gene are MNHNS and SASEGT. The CDR3 has 18 residues. The DNA for the CDR3 is TGTGCCAGCAGTGAAGCACGAATAGGGGGGGTAGTGAACACTGAAGCTTTCTTT. Residues: CASSEARIGGVVNTEAFF.

This clonotype has at least ten counts. This CDR3 is CASSLGRDYGYTF. CDR3 nucleotide sequence: TGCGCCAGCAGCTTGGGGCGGGACTATGGCTACACCTTC. The rearrangement joins TRBV5-1 to TRBJ1-2; D not resolved. This CDR3 spans 13 amino acids. Germline V gene data show CDR1 as SGHRS and CDR2 as YFSETQ. V dropped 0 bases and J dropped 3 bases, with 6 bases sitting between them.

This clonotype was observed at least ten times. This rearrangement joins TRBV28 to TRBJ1-1; D is unclear. CDR3 length: 16 amino acids. The V and J ends lost 6 bases and 0 bases respectively, with 17 bases between them. CDR1 and CDR2 from the germline V gene are MDHEN and SYDVKM. For the CDR3, the DNA is TGTGCCAGCAGCACCCGCACCAGGAGTATGAACACTGAAGCTTTCTTT. Translated: CASSTRTRSMNTEAFF. The full variable domain, its missing parts supplied by reference TRBV28 and TRBJ1-1, is DVKVTQSSRYLVKRTGEKVFLECVQDMDHENMFWYRQDPGLGLRLIYFSYDVKMKEKGDIPEGYSVSREKKERFSLILESASTNQTSMYLCASSTRTRSMNTEAFFGQGTRLTVV.

Ten or more counts support this clonotype. V is TRBV20-1 and J is TRBJ2-5; D is ambiguous. With 3 bases removed from V and 0 bases from J, the gap between germline ends came to 14 bases. The CDR3 covers 15 residues. CDR1 is DFQATT and CDR2 is SNEGSKA in the germline V gene (reference sequence). CDR3 residues: CSASPRQLYQETQYF. The DNA of the CDR3 is TGCAGTGCTAGTCCCAGACAACTGTACCAAGAGACCCAGTACTTC.

The CDR3 DNA reads as TGTGCCAGCAGCCCGGGGGGGGGAGCCACAGATACGCAGTATTTT. Translated, it gives CASSPGGGATDTQYF. V usage is TRBV7-2 and J usage is TRBJ2-3; 8 bases are shared with TRBD2. With V trimmed by 5 bases and J by 2 bases, 6 bases remained unmatched. The CDR3 is 15 amino acids. Germline values: CDR1 SGHTA, CDR2 FQGNSA.

This clonotype has a count of ten or more. V usage is TRBV5-1 and J usage is TRBJ1-1; D is undetermined. V was pared by 5 bases and J by 0 bases, with 20 bases between. Germline assignment: CDR1 SGHRS and CDR2 YFSETQ. The CDR3 is 17 amino acids. The CDR3 DNA is TGCGCCAGCAGTTTGTCCCCCGGGCCACTCATGAACACTGAAGCTTTCTTT. Translating gives CASSLSPGPLMNTEAFF.